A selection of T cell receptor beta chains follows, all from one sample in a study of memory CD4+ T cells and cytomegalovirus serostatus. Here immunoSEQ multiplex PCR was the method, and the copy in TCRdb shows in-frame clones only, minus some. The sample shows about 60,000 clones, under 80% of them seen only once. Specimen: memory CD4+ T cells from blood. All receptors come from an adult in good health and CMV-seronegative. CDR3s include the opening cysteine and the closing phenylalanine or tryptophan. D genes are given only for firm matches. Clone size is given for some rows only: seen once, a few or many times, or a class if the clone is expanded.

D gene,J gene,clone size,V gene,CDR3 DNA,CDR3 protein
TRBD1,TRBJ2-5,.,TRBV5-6,TGTGCCAGCAGCTGGGACAGGACAATAGAGACCCAGTACTTC,CASSWDRTIETQYF
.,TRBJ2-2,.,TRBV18,TGTGCCAGCTCACCACGGTCGGGGAACACCGGGGAGCTGTTTTTT,CASSPRSGNTGELFF
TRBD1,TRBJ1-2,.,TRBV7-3,TGTGCCAGCAGCCCCGGCTCGGGACAGAGTTATGGCTACACCTTC,CASSPGSGQSYGYTF
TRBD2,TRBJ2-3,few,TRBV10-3,TGTGCCATCAGTGCAAGCGGGGGCCGTCGGACTAGCGGCTTTGGAGATACGCAGTATTTT,CAISASGGRRTSGFGDTQYF
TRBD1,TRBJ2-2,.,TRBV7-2,TGTGCCAGCAGCACCGGGACAGCCGGGGAGCTGTTTTTT,CASSTGTAGELFF
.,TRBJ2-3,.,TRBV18,TGTGCCAGCTCACCAGGGCAGCGAGATACGCAGTATTTT,CASSPGQRDTQYF
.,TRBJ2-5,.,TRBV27,TGTGCCAGCAGTTTACGGAGGCAGGACGCCGGGACCCAGTACTTC,CASSLRRQDAGTQYF
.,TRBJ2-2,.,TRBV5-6,TGTGCCAGCAGCTTGGACGAGAACACCGGGGAGCTGTTTTTT,CASSLDENTGELFF
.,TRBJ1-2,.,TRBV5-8,TGTGCCAGCAGCTTGGGCGGGAAACCTAACTATGGCTACACCTTC,CASSLGGKPNYGYTF
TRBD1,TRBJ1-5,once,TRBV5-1,TGCGCCAGCAGCGCAGGACAGGGTCAGCCCCAGCATTTT,CASSAGQGQPQHF
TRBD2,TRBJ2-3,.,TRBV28,TGTGCCAGCATCTCGGGACTATATTCGGGGGGGACAGATACGCAGTATTTT,CASISGLYSGGTDTQYF
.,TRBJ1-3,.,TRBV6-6,TGTGCCAGCAGTAAGGAGTGGGGCTCTGGAAACACCATATATTTT,CASSKEWGSGNTIYF
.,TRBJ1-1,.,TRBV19,TGTGCCAGTTCCGACCGAAAGGGCGGCCTGGTTTGGGCTTTCTTT,CASSDRKGGLVWAFF
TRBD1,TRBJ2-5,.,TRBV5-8,TGTGCCAGCAGCAGGGGGACAGGGGGCAGAGAGACCCAGTACTTC,CASSRGTGGRETQYF
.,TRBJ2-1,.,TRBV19,TGTGCCAGTAGCAACCCAACCGGGACAAAATACAATGAGCAGTTCTTC,CASSNPTGTKYNEQFF
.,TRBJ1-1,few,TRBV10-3,TGTGCCACCCACCTACAAGGGAACACTGAAGCTTTCTTT,CATHLQGNTEAFF
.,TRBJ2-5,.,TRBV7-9,TGTGCCAGCAGCTTAGGGCAGGCCAGAGGAGAGACCCAGTACTTC,CASSLGQARGETQYF
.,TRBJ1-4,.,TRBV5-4,TGTGCCAGCAGCTTGGCCGCTGGCGAAAAACTGTTTTTT,CASSLAAGEKLFF
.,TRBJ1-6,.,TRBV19,TGTGCCAGTAGTATGGCAGCGTACCCAAATTCACCCCTCCACTTT,CASSMAAYPNSPLHF
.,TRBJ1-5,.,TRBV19,TGTGCCAGTAGTATCCCTGGGGGGGGGCTTTTTTTT,CASSIPGGGLFF
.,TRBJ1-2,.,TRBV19,TGTGCCAGTAGGGACAGTTCCTATGGCTACACCTTC,CASRDSSYGYTF
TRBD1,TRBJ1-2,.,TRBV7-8,TGTGCCAGCAGCACCCGACAGGGTGGTAACTATGGCTACACCTTC,CASSTRQGGNYGYTF
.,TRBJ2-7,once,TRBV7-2,TGTGCCAGCAGCCGAAGAGGTACCTACGAGCAGTACTTC,CASSRRGTYEQYF
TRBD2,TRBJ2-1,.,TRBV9,TGTGCCAGCAGCGTAGGGGTTAGCGGGGGGAATGAGCAGTTCTTC,CASSVGVSGGNEQFF
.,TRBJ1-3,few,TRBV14,TGTGCCAGCAGCCAATTATCTAGAAACACCATATATTTT,CASSQLSRNTIYF
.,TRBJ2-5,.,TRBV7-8,TGTGCCAGCAGCTCCCGGGAGACCCAGTACTTC,CASSSRETQYF
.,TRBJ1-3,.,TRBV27,TGTGCCAGCAGTTTGCGGGGCCTTACTGGAAACACCATATATTTT,CASSLRGLTGNTIYF
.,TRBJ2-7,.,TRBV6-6,TGTGCCAGCAGTTCTCGACGGGACACCTACGAGCAGTACTTC,CASSSRRDTYEQYF
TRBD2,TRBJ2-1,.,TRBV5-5,TGTGCCAGCAGCCCCTTAGCGGGAGGGCCTGGCAATGAGCAGTTCTTC,CASSPLAGGPGNEQFF
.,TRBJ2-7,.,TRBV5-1,TGCGCCAGCAGCTACGACGGGAGCTCCTACGAGCAGTACTTC,CASSYDGSSYEQYF
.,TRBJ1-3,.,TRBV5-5,TGTGCCAGCAGCTTTGCCGATTTGGGGGGCATTGACACCATATATTTT,CASSFADLGGIDTIYF
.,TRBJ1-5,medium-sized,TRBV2,TGTGCCAGCAGTGACCGGTGGGGGGGCGGCAATCAGCCCCAGCATTTT,CASSDRWGGGNQPQHF
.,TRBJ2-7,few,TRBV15,TGTGCCACCAGCAGATCGGGGCTTACAGGGCTGGGGGAGCAGTACTTC,CATSRSGLTGLGEQYF
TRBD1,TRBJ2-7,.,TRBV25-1,TGTGCCGGCAGTCGGACAGGAACCTACGAGCAGTACTTC,CAGSRTGTYEQYF
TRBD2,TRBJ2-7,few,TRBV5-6,TGTGCCACCACTGAAGCGGGGACCTCCTACGAGCAGTACTTC,CATTEAGTSYEQYF
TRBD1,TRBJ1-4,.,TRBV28,TGTGCCAGCAGTTTATCCGGGACAGGGCCTGAAAAACTGTTTTTT,CASSLSGTGPEKLFF
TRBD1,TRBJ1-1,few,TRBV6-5,TGTGCCAGCAGCTCCCGAAGTTCAGGGGGTGAAGCTTTCTTT,CASSSRSSGGEAFF
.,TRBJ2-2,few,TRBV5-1,TGCGCCAGCACAGTCGGGAACGCGAACACCGGGGAGCTGTTTTTT,CASTVGNANTGELFF
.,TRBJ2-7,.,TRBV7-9,TGTGCCAGCAGCTTGAAGTTGTACGAGCAGTACTTC,CASSLKLYEQYF
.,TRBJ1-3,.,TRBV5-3,TGTGCCAGAAGCTTGGGGGAAGGGGCTAACGAAAACACCATATATTTT,CARSLGEGANENTIYF
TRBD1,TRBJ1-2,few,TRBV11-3,TGTGCCAGCAGCTTAGGGGGGGACAGGGCGTCCGATGGCTACACCTTC,CASSLGGDRASDGYTF
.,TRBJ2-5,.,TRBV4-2,TGTGCCAGCAGCCTGGGGACCGGGACGCTCCAAGAGACCCAGTACTTC,CASSLGTGTLQETQYF
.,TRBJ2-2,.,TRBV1,TGCACCAGCAGCCATAAGGGGGCGGGGGACCAAACCGGGGAGCTGTTTTTT,CTSSHKGAGDQTGELFF
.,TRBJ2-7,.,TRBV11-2,TGTGCCAGCAGCTTAGTGGGCTACTTGAGCTACGAGCAGTACTTC,CASSLVGYLSYEQYF
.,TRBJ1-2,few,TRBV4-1,TGCGCCAGCAGCACTCGGCCGGACAAGACGGGGTTCTATGGCTACACCTTC,CASSTRPDKTGFYGYTF
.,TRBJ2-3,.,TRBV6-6,TGTGCCAGCAGTTACCTAGGGGGGGTCGCAGATACGCAGTATTTT,CASSYLGGVADTQYF
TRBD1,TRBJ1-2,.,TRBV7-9,TGTGCCAGCAGCTTACCAGGGGGGGGCTACACCTTC,CASSLPGGGYTF
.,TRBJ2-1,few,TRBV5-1,TGCGCCAGCAGCTTGGCGGGTGCCTCCTACAATGAGCAGTTCTTC,CASSLAGASYNEQFF
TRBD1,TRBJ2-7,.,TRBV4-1,TGCGCCAGCAGCCAAGGACAGGGGGGTACCTACGAGCAGTACTTC,CASSQGQGGTYEQYF
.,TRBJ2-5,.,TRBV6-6,TGTGCCAGCAGTTACAGGACAGCGAAAGAGACCCAGTACTTC,CASSYRTAKETQYF